This T cell receptor (beta chain) was found in a study of blood T cell repertoires in COVID-19. Study in general: Sources were T cells, B-cell-depleted T cells, or PBMCs; the material itself was cDNA or gDNA.

The CDR3 is 14 residues long. Trimming took 0 bases from V and 3 from J, leaving 8 bases between them. CDR1 LGHDT and CDR2 YNNKEL come from the germline V gene (reference sequence). Produced via immunoSEQ multiplex PCR; TCRdb's table is partial and in-frame only. This table has approximately 300,000 clones, around 86% appearing once. The receptor was derived from a man in his fifties or sixties with active or convalescent COVID-19. The rearrangement uses TRBV3-1 (or the pseudogene TRBV3-2) and TRBJ1-2; D is uncertain. Material for sequencing was peripheral blood. CDR3 in amino acids: CASSQEGTDYGYTF. The CDR3 DNA sequence: TGTGCCAGCAGCCAAGAAGGTACAGACTATGGCTACACCTTC.